Given below is one T cell receptor (beta chain) in context. The antigen is unknown. This CDR3 region has 14 residues. From germline, CDR1 is SGHTS and CDR2 YDEGEE. The V end was cut by 3 bases, the J end by 2 bases, with 11 bases between. The data were taken from a study of OX40 agonist ivuxolimab in advanced cancers. The study's findings and limits: Some nonresponders also had low normalized T-cell clonal expansion.

Sequencing used immunoSEQ multiplex PCR; TCRdb keeps in-frame clones, though not all of them. The sample carries 100,000 to 120,000 clones, around 90% recorded once. Here the sequenced sample was CD4+ or CD8+ T cells sorted from blood, taken in a trial of the OX40 agonist ivuxolimab. The clonotype was recovered from an adult with an advanced solid tumor such as melanoma, head and neck, liver or kidney cancer. J is TRBJ1-2 and V is TRBV5-8; D not certain. The CDR3 DNA follows: TGTGCCAGCAGCTCCCCGGACCGAAACTATGGCTACACCTTC. Protein product: CASSSPDRNYGYTF.